The rows below give T cell receptor beta chains drawn from one sample of a study of vaccination and CD4 T cells after COVID-19. No antigen is known for these receptors. TCRdb analysed the PCR reads with MiXCR anew, one entry per CDR3 protein. This table holds roughly 10,000 distinct CDR3 sequences, about 25% found once. The sequenced sample was CD4+ T cells from blood, cultured in vitro, obtained after SARS-CoV-2 vaccination. Receptors originate from a human donor who had recovered from COVID-19. Each CDR3 is given with its conserved first and last residue. The D gene is left open where the match is weak. Clone sizes are given selectively: once, few, many, or a class where the clone is expanded.

v_call,clone_size,d_call,j_call,cdr3_aa,cdr3_nt
TRBV2,NA,TRBD1,TRBJ1-5,CASNGQGNQPQHF,TGTGCCAGCAATGGACAGGGCAATCAGCCCCAGCATTTT
TRBV6-1,NA,NA,TRBJ2-1,CASMFNDNEQFF,TGTGCCAGCATGTTCAACGACAATGAGCAGTTCTTC
TRBV7-9,NA,NA,TRBJ1-5,CASSAGGHSNQPQHF,TGTGCCAGCAGCGCGGGGGGCCATAGCAATCAGCCCCAGCATTTT
TRBV6-1,NA,NA,TRBJ2-3,CASRDLLSTDTQYF,TGTGCCAGCAGAGACTTGCTAAGCACAGATACGCAGTATTTT
TRBV15,medium-sized,NA,TRBJ2-7,CATSRDLPGLGYEQYF,TGTGCCACCAGCAGAGATCTGCCGGGTCTTGGCTACGAGCAGTACTTC
TRBV7-3,few,TRBD1,TRBJ1-5,CASSLQGGWDQPQHF,TGTGCCAGCAGCTTACAGGGGGGGTGGGATCAGCCCCAGCATTTT
TRBV6-1,NA,NA,TRBJ1-5,CTSSARGNQPQHF,TGTACCAGCAGTGCCAGAGGCAATCAGCCCCAGCATTTT
TRBV11-2,few,TRBD2,TRBJ2-7,CASSLGTGTRVDEQYF,TGTGCCAGCAGCTTAGGTACGGGGACTAGAGTTGACGAGCAGTACTTC
TRBV14,NA,NA,TRBJ2-6,CASSVRTAGANVLTF,TGTGCCAGCAGCGTGCGGACAGCTGGGGCCAACGTCCTGACTTTC
TRBV6-2/TRBV6-3,NA,TRBD2,TRBJ2-7,CASSYAGGFYEQYF,TGTGCCAGCAGTTACGCGGGAGGGTTCTACGAGCAGTACTTC
TRBV29-1,NA,NA,TRBJ1-3,CSVVGANTIYF,TGCAGCGTTGTGGGAGCAAACACCATATATTTT
TRBV4-3,once,NA,TRBJ2-7,CASSQDHFSSGTPIYFVQYF,TGCGCCAGCAGCCAAGATCACTTTAGTTCCGGGACTCCCATCTATTTCGTGCAGTACTTC
TRBV6-5,medium-sized,NA,TRBJ2-7,CASSYSDRLYEQYF,TGTGCCAGCAGCTACTCGGACAGACTCTACGAGCAGTACTTC
TRBV7-9,medium-sized,NA,TRBJ2-3,CASSPSERTQYF,TGTGCCAGCAGCCCCTCCGAGAGGACGCAGTATTTT
TRBV6-1,few,NA,TRBJ1-5,CASSDGLDFQPQHF,TGTGCCAGCAGTGACGGCCTCGACTTTCAGCCCCAGCATTTT
TRBV24-1,few,NA,TRBJ1-5,CATSAGPYTYSNQPQHF,TGTGCCACCAGTGCCGGGCCCTATACCTATAGCAATCAGCCCCAGCATTTT
TRBV7-2,few,TRBD1,TRBJ1-2,CASSSQTGSYGYTF,TGTGCCAGCAGCTCTCAGACAGGGTCGTATGGCTACACCTTC
TRBV20-1,NA,NA,TRBJ1-1,CSAREVKGSTEAFF,TGCAGTGCTAGAGAAGTTAAGGGGAGTACTGAAGCTTTCTTT
TRBV20-1,few,NA,TRBJ1-2,CSANLFAGSAYGYTF,TGCAGTGCTAATTTGTTTGCCGGCTCTGCCTATGGCTACACCTTC
TRBV7-2,NA,NA,TRBJ2-3,CASSPFTDTQYF,TGTGCCAGCAGCCCCTTCACAGATACGCAGTATTTT
TRBV7-9,few,NA,TRBJ2-7,CASTLRDAGEQYF,TGTGCCAGCACGCTTAGGGACGCCGGGGAGCAGTACTTC
TRBV24-1,medium-sized,TRBD2,TRBJ2-1,CATSDFSGGNEQFF,TGTGCCACCAGTGACTTCTCGGGGGGCAATGAGCAGTTCTTC
TRBV6-1,once,NA,TRBJ2-2,CASSVAGEDTGELFF,TGTGCCAGCAGTGTCGCAGGGGAGGACACCGGGGAGCTGTTTTTT
TRBV5-1,NA,NA,TRBJ2-7,CASSPVQSSYEQYF,TGCGCCAGCAGCCCGGTACAGAGCTCCTACGAGCAGTACTTC
TRBV11-3,NA,TRBD1,TRBJ1-1,CASSVQGWSTEAFF,TGTGCCAGCAGCGTACAGGGGTGGAGCACTGAAGCTTTCTTT
TRBV7-9,few,TRBD1,TRBJ1-1,CASSPRQGSNTEAFF,TGTGCCAGCAGCCCTCGACAGGGGTCGAACACTGAAGCTTTCTTT
TRBV27,NA,TRBD1,TRBJ1-2,CASSKGQGRHGYTF,TGTGCCAGCAGTAAAGGACAGGGGAGGCATGGCTACACCTTC
TRBV7-3,NA,NA,TRBJ1-2,CASSFEGAPGYGYTF,TGTGCCAGCAGCTTTGAAGGGGCCCCAGGCTATGGCTACACCTTC
TRBV18,NA,NA,TRBJ2-7,CASSPPGYGTSYEQYF,TGTGCCAGCTCACCCCCAGGGTACGGCACCTCCTACGAGCAGTACTTC
TRBV6-1,NA,NA,TRBJ1-3,CASSELESGNTIYF,TGTGCCAGCAGTGAGTTGGAATCTGGAAACACCATATATTTT
TRBV20-1,medium-sized,NA,TRBJ1-5,CSARTQGNLDQPQHF,TGCAGTGCTAGAACTCAGGGAAACCTTGATCAGCCCCAGCATTTT
TRBV20-1,NA,TRBD2,TRBJ2-2,CSASSLTSGGPYTGELFF,TGCAGTGCTAGCTCACTTACTAGCGGGGGGCCCTACACCGGGGAGCTGTTTTTT
TRBV29-1,NA,NA,TRBJ1-2,CSVRRGSNYGYTF,TGCAGCGTCCGCAGGGGATCCAACTATGGCTACACCTTC
TRBV4-1,few,NA,TRBJ1-2,CASSQDWQGYGYTF,TGCGCCAGCAGCCAAGATTGGCAGGGCTATGGCTACACCTTC
TRBV20-1,few,TRBD1,TRBJ2-5,CSAREGQGFGETQYF,TGCAGTGCTAGAGAGGGACAGGGTTTTGGAGAGACCCAGTACTTC
TRBV6-1,NA,NA,TRBJ1-6,CASSTGFSDLHF,TGTGCCAGCAGCACAGGTTTCTCCGACCTCCACTTT
TRBV7-9,few,NA,TRBJ2-7,CASSHPGGDSSPYEQYF,TGTGCCAGCAGCCACCCAGGGGGGGATTCGAGTCCCTACGAGCAGTACTTC
TRBV19,NA,NA,TRBJ1-2,CASSTPDRPNYGYTF,TGTGCCAGTAGTACTCCCGACAGGCCTAACTATGGCTACACCTTC
TRBV5-1,NA,NA,TRBJ2-1,CASSLLSASYNEQFF,TGCGCCAGCAGCTTGTTATCGGCCTCCTACAATGAGCAGTTCTTC
TRBV7-2,few,TRBD2,TRBJ2-3,CASSRSRGLAGGTDTQYF,TGTGCCAGCAGCCGGAGCCGGGGACTAGCGGGAGGGACAGATACGCAGTATTTT
TRBV28,NA,NA,TRBJ2-3,CASSQPDTQYF,TGTGCCAGCAGTCAACCAGATACGCAGTATTTT
TRBV6-5,NA,NA,TRBJ2-7,CASSYSAGYEQYF,TGTGCCAGCAGTTACTCAGCCGGTTACGAGCAGTACTTC
TRBV5-1,once,TRBD1,TRBJ2-5,CASSLTGTGEETQYF,TGCGCCAGCAGCTTAACCGGGACAGGGGAAGAGACCCAGTACTTC
TRBV20-1,NA,NA,TRBJ2-1,CSGRTAIYNEQFF,TGCAGTGGCCGGACAGCGATATACAATGAGCAGTTCTTC